Shown below are 17 T cell receptor beta chains from a single sample sequenced in a study of CD8 T cells in ankylosing spondylitis. TCRdb used MiXCR to reprocess the 5' RACE reads, holding one entry per CDR3 protein. Altogether 200,000 to 300,000 distinct CDR3 sequences are present, 8% to 9.5% being singletons, with the ten largest covering 6.8%. The specimen sequenced was blood, either unsorted or a sorted T cell fraction (not recorded which). These receptors originate from a male donor with ankylosing spondylitis or in good health (not recorded which).

This clonotype was counted only a few times. The chain joins TRBV7-6 to TRBJ2-7; perhaps TRBD2 as D (7 bases). Per the germline V gene, CDR1 is SGHVS and CDR2 is FNYEAQ. There are 18 residues in the CDR3. V was shortened by 0 bases and J by 5 bases, with 23 bases between the two germline ends. CDR3 sequence reads: CASSLATGGTITGNEQYF. In DNA, the CDR3 is TGTGCCAGCAGCTTAGCGACGGGGGGAACTATTACAGGGAACGAGCAGTACTTC.

This clonotype was seen ten or more times. V gene TRBV11-2 combines with J gene TRBJ2-7, with D tentatively TRBD1 (6 bases). Deletions cut 5 bases from V and 4 bases from J, with 15 bases between. Germline V gene sequence: CDR1 SGHAT, CDR2 FQNNGV. This CDR3 has 14 amino acids. CDR3 loop: CASSPPGQLYEQYF. CDR3 nucleotide sequence: TGTGCCAGCAGCCCCCCTGGACAGTTATACGAGCAGTACTTC.

This clonotype showed up many times. The CDR3 region is CASSYGGTGVNQPQHF. The CDR3 DNA sequence: TGTGCCAGCAGTTACGGCGGGACAGGGGTCAATCAGCCCCAGCATTTT. The chain is built from TRBV6-2 or TRBV6-3 and TRBJ1-5; 10 positions agree with TRBD1. With 2 bases clipped from V and 3 bases from J, the junction kept 4 bases outside the gene matches. The CDR3 is 16 amino acids. From germline, CDR1 is MNHEY and CDR2 SVGEGT.

The chain joins TRBV7-9 to TRBJ2-4; 7 bases map to TRBD1. The length of the CDR3 is 15 residues. Germline loops: CDR1 SEHNR, CDR2 FQNEAQ (reference sequence). V was clipped by 6 bases and J by 2 bases; unmatched bases: 7. This CDR3 is CASSRSTGSKNIQYF. The DNA for the CDR3 is TGTGCCAGCAGTCGATCGACAGGGTCCAAAAACATTCAGTACTTC.

This clonotype was observed many times. V usage is TRBV6-2 or TRBV6-3 and J usage is TRBJ1-5; the D gene is possibly TRBD1 (6 bases). Trimming shortened V by 9 bases and J by 1 base, and 19 bases separated the two germline ends. Per germline, CDR1 MNHEY and CDR2 SVGEGT. CDR3 size: 16 residues. The CDR3 nucleotides read TGTGCCAGTCGAACTGCGTGGCAGGGGAGCAATCAGCCCCAGCATTTT. Translating it yields CASRTAWQGSNQPQHF.

This clonotype was recorded a few times. This chain connects TRBV30 to TRBJ2-3; TRBD1 aligns across 7 bases. This CDR3 spans 16 amino acids. Unmatched junction bases numbered 11, after V lost 2 bases and J lost 3 bases. Germline CDR1 and CDR2: GTSNPN and SVGIG (reference sequence). Written as DNA, the CDR3 is TGTGCCTGGAGTCGAGGGGTCGGGACAGTTACAGATACGCAGTATTTT. Its translation is CAWSRGVGTVTDTQYF.

This clonotype has a count of ten or more. The chain couples TRBV20-1 to TRBJ1-6; 10 positions agree with TRBD1. Germline CDR1 DFQATT, CDR2 SNEGSKA (reference sequence). The CDR3 length is 12 residues. V gave up 5 bases and J gave up 10 bases; unmatched junction bases: 2. CDR3 protein: CSAGDRGSPLHF. The CDR3 DNA reads as TGCAGTGCTGGGGACAGGGGATCACCCCTCCACTTT.

The chain recombines TRBV7-2 with TRBJ2-7, with 7 bases matching TRBD1. Trimming took 8 bases from V and 4 from J; bases not matched to a gene: 14. Germline loops: CDR1 SGHTA, CDR2 FQGNSA. This CDR3 contains 15 residues. CDR3: CASRPTRDSTYEQYF. CDR3 nucleotides: TGTGCCAGCCGCCCGACCCGGGACAGTACGTACGAGCAGTACTTC.

This clonotype was detected many times. The genes are TRBV5-1 and TRBJ1-4, with TRBD1 matching over 7 bases. This CDR3 spans 16 amino acids. The germline V gene encodes CDR1 SGHRS and CDR2 YFSETQ. With 4 bases clipped from V and 7 bases from J, the junction kept 13 bases outside the gene matches. The CDR3 DNA sequence: TGCGCCAGCAGCCCCTCAACGGGCAGGGGGAGTGAAAAACTGTTTTTT. Translated, it gives CASSPSTGRGSEKLFF. Using reference TRBV5-1 and TRBJ1-4 for the parts outside the CDR3, the full variable domain is KAGVTQTPRYLIKTRGQQVTLSCSPISGHRSVSWYQQTPGQGLQFLFEYFSETQRNKGNFPGRFSGRQFSNSRSEMNVSTLELGDSALYLCASSPSTGRGSEKLFFGSGTQLSVL.

Only a few counts were recorded for this clonotype. Written as DNA, the CDR3 is TGTGCCAGTAACGAGGGGAACACTGAAGCTTTCTTT. Protein sequence: CASNEGNTEAFF. The chain employs TRBV19 and TRBJ1-1; D call uncertain. The germline gives CDR1 LNHDA, CDR2 SQIVND (reference sequence). V lost 7 bases and J lost 1, with 7 bases in between. The CDR3 contains 12 residues.

The table lists this clonotype with many counts. The CDR3 region is CASSYSKPGETQYF. DNA of the CDR3: TGTGCCAGCAGTTACTCGAAACCGGGGGAGACCCAGTACTTC. The chain is built from TRBV6-5 and TRBJ2-5; possibly TRBD2 for D (5 bases). Trimming took off 0 bases at V and 5 bases at J, with 10 bases between the two ends. This CDR3 has 14 residues. CDR1 is MNHEY, CDR2 SVGAGI, per germline.

This clonotype was counted many times. The rearrangement links TRBV12-3 or TRBV12-4 to TRBJ1-1; 7 positions agree with TRBD1. The V segment lost 6 bases and the J segment 1 base; nucleotides outside the gene matches: 20. CDR3 length: 19 residues. The chain's CDR3 is CASRKSPGQKNHENTEAFF. As DNA, the CDR3 is TGTGCCAGCAGGAAGTCTCCGGGACAGAAAAACCATGAGAACACTGAAGCTTTCTTT.

Regarding this clonotype: At one end the junction does not follow the germline gene, possibly because of a read error. V gene TRBV7-7 combines with J gene TRBJ2-2, with a tentative D call TRBD1 (5 bases). Looked up from germline, CDR1 is SSHAT and CDR2 is FNYEAQ (reference sequence). The CDR3 is 17 amino acids. CDR3 DNA sequence: TGTGCTAGCAGCTTTTCGCTAGGGGCAGGTACCACCGGGGAGCTGTTTTTT. Protein product: CASSFSLGAGTTGELFF.

This clonotype showed up just a few times. V and J are TRBV4-3 and TRBJ2-4, with D unclear. Deletions cut 8 bases from V and 1 base from J, with 12 bases between. Per the germline V gene, CDR1 is LGHNA and CDR2 is YSLEER. The CDR3 loop spans 14 amino acids. Here the CDR3 DNA reads TGCGCCAGCGGCGAGCGTGATGCCAAAAACATTCAGTACTTC. This codes for CASGERDAKNIQYF.

This clonotype was seen a few times. The CDR3 DNA is TGTGCCGGGGGAGGTGGGACCCAGTACTTC. Protein: CAGGGGTQYF. J is TRBJ2-5 and V is TRBV30, with D possibly being TRBD2 (6 bases). CDR3 length: 10 amino acids. Trimming stripped 8 bases from V and 7 bases from J, with 11 bases between. The germline CDR1 and CDR2 sequences are GTSNPN and SVGIG (reference sequence).

This clonotype was observed at least ten times. This sequence joins TRBV7-2 and TRBJ1-4; 8 nucleotides match TRBD1. Germline loops: CDR1 SGHTA, CDR2 FQGNSA. This CDR3 is built from 15 residues. The trim removed 4 bases at V and 8 bases at J, leaving 9 bases unmatched. The CDR3: CASSSGPGGREKLFF. The DNA for the CDR3 is TGTGCCAGCAGCTCAGGCCCAGGGGGCCGGGAAAAACTGTTTTTT.

This clonotype was picked up a small number of times. This chain joins TRBV6-2 or TRBV6-3 and TRBJ2-2; 8 bases match TRBD1. V was pared by 7 bases and J by 5 bases, with 6 bases of the junction left unmatched. The germline gives CDR1 MNHEY, CDR2 SVGEGT. The CDR3 spans 14 residues. CDR3 in DNA: TGTGCCAGCAATAGACAGGGGCGGACCGGGGAGCTGTTTTTT. Its translation: CASNRQGRTGELFF.